This T cell receptor (beta chain) emerged from a study of shared clonotypes between healthy human individuals. General study findings and limits: Naive subsets usually exceeded memory subsets in estimated richness.

Trimming at V came to 5 bases and at J to 4 bases, leaving 8 bases not matched to a gene. The CDR3 extends over 15 amino acids. Germline V gene data show CDR1 as MDHEN and CDR2 as SYDVKM. The method was immunoSEQ multiplex PCR; TCRdb's version includes in-frame clones alone and lacks a portion of them. The sample lists over a million clones; around three quarters were seen once. To note about this clone: Its target is not known.

Material: memory CD4+ T cells from PBMCs. The sample's subset: CD45RA-negative fraction. The sequence was collected from a man between 18 and 29 years old in good health. Some clones in this sample may be carry-over from other donors' samples. The V gene is TRBV28, the J gene TRBJ2-7; 10 nucleotides agree with TRBD1. The CDR3 region has the DNA TGTGCCAGCAGTCCCCAGACAGGGGGCAAGTACGAGCAGTACTTC. Residues: CASSPQTGGKYEQYF. The variable domain in full, with the rest retrieved from reference TRBV28 and TRBJ2-7, is DVKVTQSSRYLVKRTGEKVFLECVQDMDHENMFWYRQDPGLGLRLIYFSYDVKMKEKGDIPEGYSVSREKKERFSLILESASTNQTSMYLCASSPQTGGKYEQYFGPGTRLTVT.